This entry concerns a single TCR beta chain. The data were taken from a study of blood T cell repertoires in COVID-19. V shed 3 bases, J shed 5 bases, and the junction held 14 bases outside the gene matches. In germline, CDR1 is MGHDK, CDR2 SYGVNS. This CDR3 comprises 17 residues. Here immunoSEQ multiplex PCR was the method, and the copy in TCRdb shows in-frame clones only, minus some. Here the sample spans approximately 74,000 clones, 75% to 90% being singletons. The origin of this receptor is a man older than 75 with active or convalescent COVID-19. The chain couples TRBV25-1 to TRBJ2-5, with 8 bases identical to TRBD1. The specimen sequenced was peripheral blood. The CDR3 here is CASSDLGRGRGHETQYF. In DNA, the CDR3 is TGTGCCAGCAGTGATTTGGGTAGGGGCAGGGGGCATGAGACCCAGTACTTC. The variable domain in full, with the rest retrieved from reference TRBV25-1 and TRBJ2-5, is EADIYQTPRYLVIGTGKKITLECSQTMGHDKMYWYQQDPGMELHLIHYSYGVNSTEKGDLSSESTVSRIRTEHFPLTLESARPSHTSQYLCASSDLGRGRGHETQYFGPGTRLLVL.